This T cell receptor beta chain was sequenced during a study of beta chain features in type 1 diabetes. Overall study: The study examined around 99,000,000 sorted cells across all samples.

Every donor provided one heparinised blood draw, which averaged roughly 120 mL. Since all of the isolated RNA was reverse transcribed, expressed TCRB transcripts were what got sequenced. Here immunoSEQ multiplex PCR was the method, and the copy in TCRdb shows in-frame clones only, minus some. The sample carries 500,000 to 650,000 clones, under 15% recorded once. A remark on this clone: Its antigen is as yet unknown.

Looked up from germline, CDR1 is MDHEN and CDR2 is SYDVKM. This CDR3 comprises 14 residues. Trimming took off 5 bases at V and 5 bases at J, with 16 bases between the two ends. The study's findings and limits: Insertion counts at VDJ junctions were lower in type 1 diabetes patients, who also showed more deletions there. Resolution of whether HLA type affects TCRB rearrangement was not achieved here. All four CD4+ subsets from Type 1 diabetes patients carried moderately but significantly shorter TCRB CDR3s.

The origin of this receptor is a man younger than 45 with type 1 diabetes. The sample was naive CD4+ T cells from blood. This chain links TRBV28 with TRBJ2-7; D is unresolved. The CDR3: CASSRSAPAHEQYF. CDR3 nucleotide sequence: TGTGCCAGCAGTAGGTCAGCCCCCGCCCACGAGCAGTACTTC.